The 18 T cell receptor beta chains given below trace back to one sample, sequenced in a study of T cell responses to AZD1222 COVID-19 vaccine. This table comes from immunoSEQ multiplex PCR, and its TCRdb copy is limited to in-frame clones, with some not included. The sample lists about 130,000 clones, around 90% seen once, with 0.9% to 1.4% in the top ten. Source: peripheral blood, taken 28 days after the second AZD1222 dose. The receptors were sampled from an adult who received the AZD1222 COVID-19 vaccine.

The rearrangement uses TRBV5-5 and TRBJ1-5, with TRBD1 matching over 12 bases. This CDR3 contains 16 residues. V lost 4 bases to trimming and J lost 3 bases; unmatched junction nucleotides: 5. Per germline, CDR1 SGHKS and CDR2 YYEKEE (reference sequence). CDR3 residues: CASSVGTGGNNQPQHF. CDR3 nucleotides: TGTGCCAGCAGCGTAGGGACAGGGGGCAACAATCAGCCCCAGCATTTT.

The CDR3 DNA is TGTGCCATCACCCCTAGCGGCGATCCGAACACCGGGGAGCTGTTTTTT. It encodes CAITPSGDPNTGELFF. J is TRBJ2-2 and V is TRBV6-2 or TRBV6-3; 7 bases match TRBD2. With 10 bases clipped from V and 0 bases from J, the junction kept 11 bases outside the gene matches. The CDR3 loop spans 16 amino acids. Germline values: CDR1 MNHEY, CDR2 SVGEGT.

The chain links TRBV28 to TRBJ2-5, with 8 positions matching TRBD2. The CDR3 contains 14 residues. The J segment lost 5 bases and the V segment lost 3 bases, leaving 5 bases of the junction unmatched. Per the germline V gene, CDR1 is MDHEN and CDR2 is SYDVKM. Here the CDR3 DNA reads TGTGCCAGCAGTTTCCAGCGGGAGACGGAGACCCAGTACTTC. The encoded protein is CASSFQRETETQYF. Full variable domain (remainder filled in from reference TRBV28 and TRBJ2-5): DVKVTQSSRYLVKRTGEKVFLECVQDMDHENMFWYRQDPGLGLRLIYFSYDVKMKEKGDIPEGYSVSREKKERFSLILESASTNQTSMYLCASSFQRETETQYFGPGTRLLVL.

CDR3 sequence (DNA): TGCGCCAGCAGCCAAGAAGTGGCGGGTAACACTGAAGCTTTCTTT. Its translation is CASSQEVAGNTEAFF. V usage is TRBV4-3 and J usage is TRBJ1-1; D is unclear. Germline CDR1 is LGHNA and CDR2 is YSLEER. With 0 bases removed from V and 2 bases from J, the gap between germline ends came to 10 bases. This CDR3 is 15 amino acids long.

The chain employs TRBV10-3 and TRBJ1-2; 8 nucleotides match TRBD1. The germline V gene encodes CDR1 ENHRY and CDR2 SYGVKD. The ends lost 4 bases at V and 8 bases at J; junction bases unmatched: 6. The CDR3 covers 13 residues. CDR3: CAISGRDRQGYTF. Here the CDR3 DNA reads TGTGCCATCAGTGGCCGGGACAGGCAGGGCTACACCTTC.

The chain recombines TRBV11-2 with TRBJ1-5, with a possible D match to TRBD1 (5 bases). The CDR3 extends over 14 amino acids. V dropped 5 bases and J dropped 11 bases, with 19 bases sitting between them. Germline V lookup: CDR1 SGHAT, CDR2 FQNNGV. In DNA, the CDR3 is TGTGCCAGCAGCCCGAACCCCGGGGGGGGAACCCAGCATTTT. Protein product: CASSPNPGGGTQHF. Full variable domain (remainder filled in from reference TRBV11-2 and TRBJ1-5): EAGVAQSPRYKIIEKRQSVAFWCNPISGHATLYWYQQILGQGPKLLIQFQNNGVVDDSQLPKDRFSAERLKGVDSTLKIQPAKLEDSAVYLCASSPNPGGGTQHFGDGTRLSIL.

The V and J genes are TRBV28 and TRBJ1-5; perhaps TRBD1 as D (6 bases). The CDR3 extends over 14 amino acids. In germline, CDR1 is MDHEN, CDR2 SYDVKM. Between the trimmed V and J ends, which lost 3 bases and 2 bases, there was a span of 8 bases. In DNA, the CDR3 is TGTGCCAGCAGTTTTCGGGGGCGCAATCAGCCCCAGCATTTT. Translated: CASSFRGRNQPQHF.

V is TRBV2 and J is TRBJ2-3; the match to TRBD1 covers 9 bases. Germline V gene data show CDR1 as SNHLY and CDR2 as FYNNEI. V lost 6 bases, J lost 3 bases, and 7 bases stayed unmatched. This CDR3 has 15 residues. The CDR3 spells CASRGTGRNTDTQYF. DNA of the CDR3: TGTGCCAGCAGGGGGACAGGGAGGAATACAGATACGCAGTATTTT.

CDR3 nucleotide sequence: TGTGCCAGCAGGGGGAGGGGGACAGAAGCTTTCTTT. This gives the protein CASRGRGTEAFF. The chain uses TRBV12-3 or TRBV12-4 and TRBJ1-1; possible D gene TRBD1, 6 bases. CDR3 length: 12 amino acids. The ends were cut back, 6 bases at V and 8 bases at J, with 13 bases in the middle.

J is TRBJ2-3 and V is TRBV18, with D perhaps matching TRBD1 (6 bases). V lost 4 bases, J lost 0 bases, and 20 bases lay in between. The CDR3 is 18 residues long. CDR1 and CDR2 from the germline V gene are KGHSH and LQKENI. For the CDR3, the DNA is TGTGCCAGCTCACAGGCCCGGACAGCGAAGCCTAGCACAGATACGCAGTATTTT. Translating it yields CASSQARTAKPSTDTQYF.

This chain links TRBV6-5 with TRBJ2-7, with D uncertain. The V end was cut by 6 bases, the J end by 3 bases, with 15 bases between. Per the germline V gene, CDR1 is MNHEY and CDR2 is SVGAGI. This CDR3 spans 14 amino acids. The CDR3 DNA reads TGTGCCAGCAGGAAATCGGGTCTAGGCTACGAGCAGTACTTC. Translating it yields CASRKSGLGYEQYF.

This clone was seen a single time. This chain links TRBV5-4 with TRBJ2-5; 10 bases agree with TRBD2. V trimming: 0 bases; J trimming: 3 bases; junction bases outside the gene matches: 5. CDR1 SGHNT and CDR2 YYREEE come from the germline V gene (reference sequence). There are 16 residues in the CDR3. CDR3 in amino acids: CASSLALAGVEETQYF. DNA for the CDR3: TGTGCCAGCAGCTTGGCCCTAGCGGGAGTGGAAGAGACCCAGTACTTC.

V gene TRBV7-8 combines with J gene TRBJ1-2; a weak D match, TRBD1 (5 bases). This CDR3 comprises 14 residues. Trimming cost V 3 bases and J 5 bases, with 13 bases left between them. Germline V gene lookup returns CDR1 SGHVS and CDR2 FQNEAQ. The CDR3, as DNA: TGTGCCAGCAGCTTGCAGACAGTTACATATGGCTACACCTTC. The encoded protein is CASSLQTVTYGYTF.

The chain has TRBV7-7 and TRBJ1-4, with D maybe TRBD1 (6 bases). Germline lookup yields CDR1 SSHAT and CDR2 FNYEAQ (reference sequence). V dropped 1 base and J dropped 8 bases, with 14 bases sitting between them. The CDR3 sequence is 15 residues long. DNA of the CDR3: TGTGCCAGCAGCTTAGGGGCAGGGGAAGGAGAAAAACTGTTTTTT. Translating it yields CASSLGAGEGEKLFF.

The V gene is TRBV7-2, the J gene TRBJ2-1; the D is unclear. V was clipped by 4 bases and J by 8 bases, with 12 bases between them. This CDR3 contains 13 residues. Germline loops: CDR1 SGHTA, CDR2 FQGNSA. The CDR3 loop reads CASSSPIHDEQFF. In DNA form, the CDR3 reads TGTGCCAGCAGCTCGCCCATTCACGATGAGCAGTTCTTC.

This chain uses TRBV6-6 with TRBJ1-3; a possible D gene is TRBD1 (6 bases). The length of the CDR3 is 16 residues. The germline V gene encodes CDR1 MNHNY and CDR2 SVGAGI (reference sequence). V lost 0 bases and J 3 bases, leaving 12 bases between the germline ends. CDR3: CASSYSPGARGNTIYF. CDR3 DNA: TGTGCCAGCAGTTACTCCCCGGGGGCGCGTGGAAACACCATATATTTT.

CDR3 in DNA: TGTGCCAGCAGCTTTGTTCTGAGCTCCTACAATGAGCAGTTCTTC. It is translated as CASSFVLSSYNEQFF. The V call is TRBV12-1, the J call TRBJ2-1; the D call in the table, TRBD2, was not verified against the DNA. TRBV12-1 is a documented pseudogene. This CDR3 has 15 residues.

This sequence joins TRBV27 and TRBJ1-6; D may be TRBD1 (5 bases). Germline V lookup: CDR1 MNHEY, CDR2 SMNVEV (reference sequence). V dropped 3 bases and J dropped 10 bases, with 16 bases sitting between them. CDR3 size: 15 residues. The CDR3 DNA is TGTGCCAGCAGTTTGAAGGTCCAGGGTTACTCACCCCTCCACTTT. This codes for CASSLKVQGYSPLHF.